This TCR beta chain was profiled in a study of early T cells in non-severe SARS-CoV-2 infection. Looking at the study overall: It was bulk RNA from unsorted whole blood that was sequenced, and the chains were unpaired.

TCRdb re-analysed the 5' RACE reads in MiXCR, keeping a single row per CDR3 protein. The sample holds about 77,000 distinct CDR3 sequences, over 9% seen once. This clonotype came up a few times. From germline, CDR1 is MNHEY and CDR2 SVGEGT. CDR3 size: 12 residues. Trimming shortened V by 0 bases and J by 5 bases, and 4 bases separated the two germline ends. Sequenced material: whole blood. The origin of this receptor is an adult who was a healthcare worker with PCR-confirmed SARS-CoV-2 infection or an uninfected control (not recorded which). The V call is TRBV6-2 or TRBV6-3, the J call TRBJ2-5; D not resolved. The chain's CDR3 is CASSYSGETQYF. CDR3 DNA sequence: TGTGCCAGCAGTTACTCTGGGGAGACCCAGTACTTC.